Given below is one TCR beta chain in context. Its target antigen remains unknown. Base quality data are lacking; no much larger clone is found one base away. V drops 0 bases and J drops 4 bases, leaving 10 bases in between. Spanning cysteine to phenylalanine, the CDR3 consists of 14 amino acids. Only the CDR3 DNA stays, 42 bases, in frame from base 1. The germline V gene specifies SGHDT as CDR1 and YYEEEE as CDR2. The library was made by the immunoSEQ multiplex PCR assay. For the multiplex PCR, a mixture combining 60 forward primers for TCR Vbeta segments and 13 reverse primers for TCR Jbeta segments was used. The CDR3 region of rearranged TCR beta genes was amplified from genomic DNA by a multiplex PCR assay. The amplified TCR beta libraries were sequenced on the Illumina HiSeq System as 87-base-pair reads. As for the original processing: In a later analysis, tens of millions of unique TCR beta chains were counted across the approximately 620 repertoires, and about 10 million of these chains were shared by at least two donors. To remove PCR and sequencing errors, raw reads were error-corrected and collapsed into unique sequences using a nearest-neighbor algorithm that merged closely related sequences. Alignment of CDR3 sequences to IMGT reference sequences was used to assign V, D and J gene segments. For a sequence to be retained, a match of at least six nucleotides to both a V gene segment and a J gene segment was required. Rearrangements were classified as productive when the CDR3 lacked stop codons and remained in frame with V and J, and all other rearrangements were classified as non-productive. Following IMGT convention, CDR3 was defined as the stretch from the second conserved V-encoded cysteine up to the conserved J-encoded phenylalanine. Sequences without an unambiguous match to a single V gene segment were excluded from the earlier analysis of 500 to 700 of the donors. An earlier analysis of a few hundred of the donors classified V segments as functional when productive rearrangements were above 56.7% and as segregating when the standard deviation between donors was above 5%. A statistical classification framework was developed to diagnose cytomegalovirus status using the catalog of TCR beta chain sequences. A later analysis assigned V and J genes by comparing TCR nucleotide sequences with IMGT/GENE-DB human TR gene sequences. The TCRdist pipeline was used in a later analysis to assign CDR3 sequences and most-parsimonious VDJ recombination scenarios. In a later analysis, each TCR beta chain was defined by its CDR3 amino acid sequence together with its V-gene family, and reads without a unique V-gene family were excluded. To address suspected cross-contamination and a sequencing artifact, a later analysis removed a few hundred highly shared, low-generation-probability nucleotide sequences. In a later analysis, a clonal expansion index for each public chain was calculated from normalized within-repertoire ranks of inferred template counts. In a later analysis, generation probabilities were computed with a VDJ recombination model fitted to out-of-frame rearrangements, and the resulting probabilities were checked against IGoR. A later analysis scored TCR-TCR, TCR-HLA and TCR-CMV co-occurrence with hypergeometric tests, applying a repertoire-size bias correction to TCR pairs. False discovery rates were estimated in a later analysis by permuting HLA or CMV assignments 20 times. In a later analysis, co-occurring TCRs were grouped with DBSCAN, and TCRdist sequence similarity was added when clustering was performed within HLA-allele-positive subsets. Repertoires with fewer than 30,000 or more than 120,000 public chains were left out of co-occurrence clustering, as were about five repertoires with anomalous nucleotide sharing. TCRdb mirrors the immuneACCESS table, restricted to in-frame sequences. Some clones are absent from its copies; in checked studies, under half trace to an unresolved V gene, and the reason for the others is unknown. The DNA was the basis for D and trimming; V, J and clone size are from that table. The sample table holds 200,000 or so clones, of which under 90% were seen once. 0.075% to 0.1% of the sample belongs to the ten largest clones.

This sample was included in a study of cytomegalovirus exposure and HLA in healthy donors (TCRdb year 2017). Background on the whole study: An earlier analysis of 587 of the donors reported around 280 Gb of sequence data and about 120 million unique TCR beta sequences obtained from about 170 million T cells. Approximately 310 gigabases of sequencing data and approximately 85 million unique TCR sequences were included in an early release covering under 650 HLA-typed donors. Among the roughly 400 genotyped donors, around 81% belonged to the genetic ancestry cluster associated with self-reported Caucasian donors. The study aimed to test whether cataloging public T cell receptors could reveal signatures of past pathogen exposure. The study profiled the T cell repertoires of 550 to 700 subjects by immunosequencing and related them to cytomegalovirus serostatus. Besides the first cohort of roughly 640 subjects, a separate validation cohort made up of roughly 130 different subjects was used. High-throughput TCR immunosequencing, statistical association of individual TCRs with disease status, and machine learning were combined to predict cytomegalovirus infection status. To study patterns of TCR occurrence, a later analysis re-analyzed previously published TCR beta repertoires from 550 to 800 donors and added high-resolution HLA genotyping. Rather than using new phenotypic data, the later analysis identified candidate immune exposures from TCR beta sequences and from how often those sequences occurred across donors. To decide whether each TCR beta V gene segment behaved as functional or pseudogenic, an earlier analysis of nearly 600 of the donors relied on high-throughput TCR beta sequencing. Donor age, sex, ethnicity and CMV serostatus were compiled together with the repertoire data. A later genetic analysis used genome-wide SNP genotypes for about three fifths of the 666 donors, treating that subset as a discovery cohort. All discovery cohort repertoires had been generated using a single sequencing platform. Class I and class II HLA loci were covered by the typing at four-digit resolution. The number of donors typed differed by locus, with about 629-640 for A, B, C, DRB1 and DQB1, roughly 550 for DQA1, under 610 for DPA1, and some 470 for DPB1. Because of strong linkage in the cohort, five DR-DQ haplotypes were treated as single units for association and clustering. On average, 235,054 unique TCR beta nucleotide sequences were sequenced per donor among some 420 genotyped donors of the cohort, with roughly 18% of those sequences being non-productive. The paper's findings and limits, for the study overall: A later analysis associated 16,951 TCR beta sequences with specific HLA alleles at a false discovery rate of 0.05. Immune exposure information for the cohort was limited to CMV serostatus. Because counts were too low, about 18 rarely observed V segments, including chromosome 9 orphons, were excluded from the earlier analysis of some 540 of the donors. The classifier was reported to diagnose cytomegalovirus status with high specificity and sensitivity in both the original and validation cohorts. In the study, around 150 TCR beta chains were listed as associated with cytomegalovirus. Most TCR sequences were observed very rarely across donors, whereas some public TCRs were present in many individuals. In vitro tests confirmed that a few of the cytomegalovirus-associated TCR beta chains recognize cytomegalovirus antigens. A cluster of highly shared sequence variants was judged likely to represent a technical artifact of the sequencing pipeline. Because some donors lacked HLA typing at each locus, the association tests relied only on the typed subset. Sequencing depth was assumed to be roughly uniform across donors in the presence/absence analyses, though that assumption may not hold. A further reported finding was that TCR beta sequences accurately predicted the HLA-A and HLA-B alleles for most subjects in the first cohort. In a later analysis, TCR association rates were found to vary across HLA loci, with the most associated TCRs seen for DRB1 alleles and the fewest for HLA-C alleles. Compared with equally common non-associated chains, HLA-associated TCR beta chains in a later analysis were more clonally expanded and had lower generation probabilities. Linkage disequilibrium might explain the correlated functional status among segregating V segments, but an unknown experimental factor could not be ruled out. Several of the top co-occurrence clusters appeared to be linked to parvovirus B19, influenza, CMV and Epstein-Barr virus, according to a later analysis. This cohort had only TCR beta chains sequenced, and the lack of alpha or paired-chain data limited which features could be detected. According to a later analysis, most CMV-associated TCR beta chains appeared to be HLA-restricted, and the HLA associations seemed to be driven largely by CMV exposure. When HLA alleles, especially DR and DQ, strongly co-occurred, attributing TCR associations to individual alleles was difficult. In an earlier analysis of approximately 590 of the donors, most TCR beta V segments were observed in productive rearrangements about 87% or about 30% of the time, broadly matching IMGT annotations. Some IMGT-functional V segments, including TRBV6-2 and TRBV6-3, could not be told apart with the 87-base-pair reads, so those segments were excluded. According to a later genetic analysis, donors in an Asian-associated ancestry cluster had fewer N-insertions in productive TCRs than the roughly 700-donor mean. The authors suggested that the approach could potentially be generalized to other disease states and immunological phenotypes. In a later genetic analysis, a missense DCLRE1C variant was associated with V-gene and J-gene trimming of TCR beta chains, and the association was replicated in an independent cohort.

The cohort comprised 666 healthy bone marrow donors. At the time of sampling, every cohort member was nominally healthy, though immune exposures that went unrecorded were likely present. The donor tested CMV seronegative and was one of the 352 seronegative cohort members. A peripheral blood sample was collected from each donor, and TCR beta sequencing was performed on peripheral blood mononuclear cells. Genomic DNA was extracted from the blood cell samples with the Qiagen DNeasy Blood Extraction Kit. Sequencing used PBMCs. The chain couples TRBV5-6 to TRBJ1-1; the D gene remains uncertain. This clonotype originated in a boy between 2 and 10 years old in good health and CMV-seronegative. This receptor has the CDR3 CASSLGRVGTEAFF. The DNA is as follows: TGTGCCAGCAGCTTGGGCCGGGTGGGCACTGAAGCTTTCTTT.